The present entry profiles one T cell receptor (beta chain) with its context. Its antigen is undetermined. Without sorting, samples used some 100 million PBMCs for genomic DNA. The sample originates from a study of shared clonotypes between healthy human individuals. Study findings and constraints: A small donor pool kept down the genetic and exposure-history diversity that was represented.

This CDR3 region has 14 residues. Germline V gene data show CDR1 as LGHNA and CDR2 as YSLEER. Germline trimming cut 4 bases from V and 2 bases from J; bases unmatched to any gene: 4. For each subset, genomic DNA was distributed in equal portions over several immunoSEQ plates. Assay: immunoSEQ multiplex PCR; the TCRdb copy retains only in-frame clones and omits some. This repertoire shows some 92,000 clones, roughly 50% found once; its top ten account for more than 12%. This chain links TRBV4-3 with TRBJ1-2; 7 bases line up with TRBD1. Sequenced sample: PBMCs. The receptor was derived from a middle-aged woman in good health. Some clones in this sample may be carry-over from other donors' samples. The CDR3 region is CASSPRDRNYGYTF. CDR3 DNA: TGCGCCAGCAGCCCGCGGGACAGAAACTATGGCTACACCTTC.